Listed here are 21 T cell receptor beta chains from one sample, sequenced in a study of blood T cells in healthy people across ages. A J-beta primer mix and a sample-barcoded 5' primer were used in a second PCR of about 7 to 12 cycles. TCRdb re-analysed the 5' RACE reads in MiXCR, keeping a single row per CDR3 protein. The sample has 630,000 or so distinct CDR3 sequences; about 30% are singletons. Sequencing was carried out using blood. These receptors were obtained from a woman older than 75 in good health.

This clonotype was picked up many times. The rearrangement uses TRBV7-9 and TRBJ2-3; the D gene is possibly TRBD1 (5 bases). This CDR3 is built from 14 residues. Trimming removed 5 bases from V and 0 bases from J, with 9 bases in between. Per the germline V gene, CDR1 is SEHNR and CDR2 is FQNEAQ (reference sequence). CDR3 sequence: CASSHSGSTDTQYF. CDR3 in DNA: TGTGCCAGCAGCCACTCAGGGAGCACAGATACGCAGTATTTT.

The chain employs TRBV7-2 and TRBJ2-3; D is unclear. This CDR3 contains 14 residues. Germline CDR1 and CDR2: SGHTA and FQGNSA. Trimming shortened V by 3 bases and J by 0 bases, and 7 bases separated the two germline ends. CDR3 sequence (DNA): TGTGCCAGCAGCTTTTCTAGAAGCACAGATACGCAGTATTTT. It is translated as CASSFSRSTDTQYF.

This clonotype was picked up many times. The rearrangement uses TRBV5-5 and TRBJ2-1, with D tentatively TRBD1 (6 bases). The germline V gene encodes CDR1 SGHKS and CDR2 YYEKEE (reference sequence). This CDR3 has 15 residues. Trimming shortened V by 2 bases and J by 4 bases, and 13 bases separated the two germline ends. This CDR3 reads CASSFNRVLYNEQFF. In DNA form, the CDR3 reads TGTGCCAGCAGCTTTAACAGGGTTCTTTACAATGAGCAGTTCTTC.

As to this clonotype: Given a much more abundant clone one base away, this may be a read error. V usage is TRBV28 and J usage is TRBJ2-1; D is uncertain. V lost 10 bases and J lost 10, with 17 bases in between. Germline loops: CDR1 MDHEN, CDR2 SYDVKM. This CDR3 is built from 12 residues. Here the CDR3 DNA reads TGTGCCACCGGACGATGGGCCTACGAGCAGTTCTTC. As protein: CATGRWAYEQFF.

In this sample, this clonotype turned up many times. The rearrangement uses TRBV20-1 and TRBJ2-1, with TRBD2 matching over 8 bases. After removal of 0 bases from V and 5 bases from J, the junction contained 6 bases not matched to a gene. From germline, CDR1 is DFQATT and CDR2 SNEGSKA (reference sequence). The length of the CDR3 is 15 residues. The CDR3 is CSAREPGGYNNEQFF. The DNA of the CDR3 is TGCAGTGCTAGAGAACCGGGGGGGTATAACAATGAGCAGTTCTTC.

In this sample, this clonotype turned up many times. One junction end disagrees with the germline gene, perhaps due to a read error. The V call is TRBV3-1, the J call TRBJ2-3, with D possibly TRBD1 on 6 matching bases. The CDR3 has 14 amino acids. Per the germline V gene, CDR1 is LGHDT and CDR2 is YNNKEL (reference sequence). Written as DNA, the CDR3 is TGCGCCAGCAGCAGGGACATAAGCACAGATACGCAGTATTTT. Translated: CASSRDISTDTQYF.

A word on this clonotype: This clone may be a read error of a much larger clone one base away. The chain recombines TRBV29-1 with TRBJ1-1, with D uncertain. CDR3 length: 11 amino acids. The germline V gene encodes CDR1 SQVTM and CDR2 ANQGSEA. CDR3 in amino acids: CGASFDTEAFF. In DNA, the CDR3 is TGCGGCGCCTCCTTTGACACTGAAGCTTTCTTT.

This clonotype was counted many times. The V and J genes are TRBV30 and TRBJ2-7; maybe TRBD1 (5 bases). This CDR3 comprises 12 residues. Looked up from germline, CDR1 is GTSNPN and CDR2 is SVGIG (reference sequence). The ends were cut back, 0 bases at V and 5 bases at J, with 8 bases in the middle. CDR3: CAWSVRGDEQYF. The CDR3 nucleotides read TGTGCCTGGAGTGTAAGGGGTGACGAGCAGTACTTC.

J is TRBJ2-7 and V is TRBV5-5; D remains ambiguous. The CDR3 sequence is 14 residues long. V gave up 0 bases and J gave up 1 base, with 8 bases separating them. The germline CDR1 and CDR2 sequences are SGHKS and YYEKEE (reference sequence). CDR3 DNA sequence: TGTGCCAGCAGCTTGGTTTTCCCTTCCTACGAGCAGTACTTC. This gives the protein CASSLVFPSYEQYF.

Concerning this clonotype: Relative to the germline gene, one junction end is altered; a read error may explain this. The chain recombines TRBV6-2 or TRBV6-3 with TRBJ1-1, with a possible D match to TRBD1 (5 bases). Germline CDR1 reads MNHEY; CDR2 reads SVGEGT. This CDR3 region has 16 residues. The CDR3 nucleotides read TGTGCCAGCAGCTACTTAGGACCCGGGGGGAACACTGAAGCTTTCTTT. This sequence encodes CASSYLGPGGNTEAFF.

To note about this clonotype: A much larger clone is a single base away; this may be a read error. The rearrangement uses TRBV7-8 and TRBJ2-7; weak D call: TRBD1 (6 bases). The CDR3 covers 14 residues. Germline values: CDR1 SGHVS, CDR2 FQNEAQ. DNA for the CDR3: TGTGCCGGCAGCCTTCGACAGGACCGAAGGGAGCAGTACTTC. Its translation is CAGSLRQDRREQYF.

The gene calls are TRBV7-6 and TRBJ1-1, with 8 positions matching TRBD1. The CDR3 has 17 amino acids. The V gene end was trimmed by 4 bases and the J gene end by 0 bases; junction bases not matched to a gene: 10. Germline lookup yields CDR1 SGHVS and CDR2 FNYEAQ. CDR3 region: CASSSRQGAIMNTEAFF. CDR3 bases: TGTGCCAGCAGCTCGAGGCAGGGGGCCATCATGAACACTGAAGCTTTCTTT.

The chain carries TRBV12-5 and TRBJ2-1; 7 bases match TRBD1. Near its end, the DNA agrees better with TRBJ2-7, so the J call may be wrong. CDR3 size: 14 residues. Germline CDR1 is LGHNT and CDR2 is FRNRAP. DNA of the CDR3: TGTGCTAGTGGGGGACAGCAACGATACAATGAGCAGTACTTC. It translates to CASGGQQRYNEQYF.

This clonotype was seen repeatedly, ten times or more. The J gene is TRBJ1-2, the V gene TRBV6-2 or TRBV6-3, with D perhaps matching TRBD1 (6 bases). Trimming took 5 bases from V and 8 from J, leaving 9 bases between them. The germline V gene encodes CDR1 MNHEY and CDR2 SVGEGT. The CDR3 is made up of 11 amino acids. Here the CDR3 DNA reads TGTGCCAGCAGTCAACAGGGAGGCTACACCTTC. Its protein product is CASSQQGGYTF.

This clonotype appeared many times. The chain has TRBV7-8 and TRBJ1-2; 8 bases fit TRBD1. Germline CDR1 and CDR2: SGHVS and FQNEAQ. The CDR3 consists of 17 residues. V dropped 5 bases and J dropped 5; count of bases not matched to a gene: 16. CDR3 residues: CASSRYTGQGGQYGYTF. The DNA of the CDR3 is TGTGCCAGCAGCCGATATACCGGACAGGGCGGCCAGTATGGCTACACCTTC.

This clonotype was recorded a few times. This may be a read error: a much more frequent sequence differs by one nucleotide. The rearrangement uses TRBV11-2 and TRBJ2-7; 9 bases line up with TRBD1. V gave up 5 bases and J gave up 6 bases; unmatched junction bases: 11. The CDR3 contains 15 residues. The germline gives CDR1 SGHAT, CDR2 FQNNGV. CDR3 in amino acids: CASSPKGTGCSEQYF. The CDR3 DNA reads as TGTGCCAGCAGCCCCAAGGGGACAGGGTGTTCCGAGCAGTACTTC.

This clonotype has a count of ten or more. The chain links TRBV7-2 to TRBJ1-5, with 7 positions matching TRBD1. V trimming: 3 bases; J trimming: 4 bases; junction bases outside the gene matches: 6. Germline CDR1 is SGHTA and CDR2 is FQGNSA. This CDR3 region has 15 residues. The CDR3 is CASSLTGRRNQPQHF. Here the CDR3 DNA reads TGTGCCAGCAGCTTGACAGGGAGACGGAATCAGCCCCAGCATTTT. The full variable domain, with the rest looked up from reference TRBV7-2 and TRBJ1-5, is GAGVSQSPSNKVTEKGKDVELRCDPISGHTALYWYRQSLGQGLEFLIYFQGNSAPDKSGLPSDRFSAERTGGSVSTLTIQRTQQEDSAVYLCASSLTGRRNQPQHFGDGTRLSIL.

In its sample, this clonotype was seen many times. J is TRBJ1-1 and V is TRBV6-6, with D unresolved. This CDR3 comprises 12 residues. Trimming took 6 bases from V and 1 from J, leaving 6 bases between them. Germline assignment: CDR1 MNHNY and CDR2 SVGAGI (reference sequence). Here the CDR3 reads CASSDRNTEAFF. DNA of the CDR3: TGTGCCAGCAGCGATAGGAACACTGAAGCTTTCTTT.

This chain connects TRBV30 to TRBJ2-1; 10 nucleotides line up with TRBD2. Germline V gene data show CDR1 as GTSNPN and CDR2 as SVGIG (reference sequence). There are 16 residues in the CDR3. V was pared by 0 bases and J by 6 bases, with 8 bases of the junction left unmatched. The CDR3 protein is CAWSVPSGGAFNEQFF. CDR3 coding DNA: TGTGCCTGGAGTGTACCAAGCGGGGGGGCTTTCAATGAGCAGTTCTTC.

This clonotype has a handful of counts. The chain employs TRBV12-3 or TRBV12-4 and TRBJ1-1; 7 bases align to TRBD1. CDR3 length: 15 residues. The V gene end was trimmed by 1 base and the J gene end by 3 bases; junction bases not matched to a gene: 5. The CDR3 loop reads CASSLGQGRYTEAFF. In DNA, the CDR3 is TGTGCCAGCAGTTTAGGACAGGGTCGGTACACTGAAGCTTTCTTT.

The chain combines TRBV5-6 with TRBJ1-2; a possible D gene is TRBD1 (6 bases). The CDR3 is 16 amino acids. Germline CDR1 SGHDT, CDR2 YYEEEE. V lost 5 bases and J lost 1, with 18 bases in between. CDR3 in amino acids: CASRMGQGNFNYGYTF. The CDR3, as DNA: TGTGCCAGCAGAATGGGGCAGGGGAACTTTAACTATGGCTACACCTTC.